This is a list of T cell receptor beta chains from one sample in a study of T cell responses to AZD1222 COVID-19 vaccine. Sequenced by immunoSEQ multiplex PCR; TCRdb stores in-frame clones only, minus some. The data contain about 100,000 clones, roughly 90% of them singletons. Sample: peripheral blood, taken on day 0 of AZD1222 vaccination. The source is an adult in good health. Both conserved end residues are part of each CDR3. The D gene is left open where the match is weak. Part of the rows lack a size; the others show once, few, many or a class for expanded clones.

TRBJ2-7	once	NA	TRBV5-1	TGCGCCAGCAGCTTGATCCCGATCGGCCCCGGGGAACGGGCCTCGGAGTACTTC	CASSLIPIGPGERASEYF
TRBJ2-2	NA	NA	TRBV5-4	TGTGCCAGCAGCTTGGGGGGCGGCAGTTTCCGATCCGGGGAGCTGTTTTTT	CASSLGGGSFRSGELFF
TRBJ1-5	once	NA	TRBV4-1	TGCGCCAGCAGCCCCCGATCAGATAGCAATCAGCCCCAGCATTTT	CASSPRSDSNQPQHF
TRBJ1-2	NA	TRBD1	TRBV5-1	TGCGCCAGCAGCTTAGGGGGCGACTTTCTCCCCTACACCTTC	CASSLGGDFLPYTF
TRBJ2-7	NA	NA	TRBV6-1	TGTGCCAGCAGTGAAGGGACATTTAACTCCTACGAGCAGTACTTC	CASSEGTFNSYEQYF
TRBJ1-2	NA	NA	TRBV21-1	TGTGCCAGCAGGTGCCCACATATACTGGGCAGGGGGAACTATGGCTACACCTTC	CASRCPHILGRGNYGYTF
TRBJ1-5	NA	NA	TRBV12-3/TRBV12-4	TGTGCCAGCAGTTTGTATGGTCAGCCCCAGCATTTT	CASSLYGQPQHF
TRBJ2-3	NA	TRBD1	TRBV27	TGTGCCAGCAGTTTATCCAATCCGCCCCAAGACAGGGGCACAGATACGCAGTATTTT	CASSLSNPPQDRGTDTQYF
TRBJ2-7	NA	NA	TRBV9	TGTGCCAGCAGCGTAGATGGGGACCCGTTCTACGAGCAGTACTTC	CASSVDGDPFYEQYF
TRBJ1-5	NA	NA	TRBV7-2	TGTGCCAGCAGCTTAGGTGGGGGGCAGGGGAATCAGCCCCAGCATTTT	CASSLGGGQGNQPQHF
TRBJ2-7	NA	NA	TRBV6-5	TGTGCCAGCAGTTACTCGGGGGACGAGCAGTACTTC	CASSYSGDEQYF
TRBJ2-5	NA	NA	TRBV28	TGTGCCAGCAGTTATCTCTCCGGACAAGAGACCCAGTACTTC	CASSYLSGQETQYF
TRBJ2-1	NA	NA	TRBV3-1/TRBV3-2	TGTGCCAGCAGCCAGATCCCGAATGAGCAGTTCTTC	CASSQIPNEQFF
TRBJ2-3	NA	NA	TRBV10-3	TGTGCCATCAGTGAGCCCCTCAGGGACACAGATACGCAGTATTTT	CAISEPLRDTDTQYF
TRBJ1-2	NA	NA	TRBV3-1/TRBV3-2	TGTGCCAGCAGCCAAGATCTACGACAGACCTATGGCTACACCTTC	CASSQDLRQTYGYTF
TRBJ2-3	NA	NA	TRBV7-3	TGTGCCAGCAGCTTAGATTCTGGCCTAGATAGGGGTACGCAGTATTTT	CASSLDSGLDRGTQYF
TRBJ2-1	NA	NA	TRBV7-3	TGTGCCAGCGCCCTCTTCGGGGGCTACAATGAGCAGTTCTTC	CASALFGGYNEQFF
TRBJ1-4	NA	NA	TRBV18	TGTGCCAGCTCACCAACAGGGTGCCCGGATTTT	CASSPTGCPDF
TRBJ2-1	NA	NA	TRBV27	TGTGCCAGCAGTCCCCCCCCGAGCTCCTACAATGAGCAGTTCTTC	CASSPPPSSYNEQFF
TRBJ2-1	NA	NA	TRBV5-4	TGTGCCAGCAGCTTGTCGTCCGGAGTCCCTACTCGGAATGAGCAGTTCTTC	CASSLSSGVPTRNEQFF
TRBJ1-2	NA	NA	TRBV12-3/TRBV12-4	TGTGCCACGCGAACAGGGAACTATGGCTACACCTTC	CATRTGNYGYTF
TRBJ2-2	NA	TRBD2	TRBV10-3	TGTGCCATCAGCAAGGGACTAGTGGGCGATACCGGGGAGCTGTTTTTT	CAISKGLVGDTGELFF
TRBJ1-2	NA	NA	TRBV18	TGTGCCAGCTCACTAGGGGCCTTCCCGAACTATGGCTACACCTTC	CASSLGAFPNYGYTF
TRBJ2-1	NA	NA	TRBV5-1	TGCGCCAGCAGCTTGGTGGGTGGGTACAATGAGCAGTTCTTC	CASSLVGGYNEQFF
TRBJ1-2	many	TRBD1	TRBV2	TGTGCCAGCAGTTCCCGGACAGGGTGGAATGGCTACACCTTC	CASSSRTGWNGYTF
TRBJ1-3	NA	NA	TRBV6-1	TGTGCCAGCAGTGACCCGACAGGAAACACCATATATTTT	CASSDPTGNTIYF
TRBJ1-3	NA	NA	TRBV24-1	TGTGCCACCAGCTCATTTGGACATTCCGGAAACACCATATATTTT	CATSSFGHSGNTIYF
TRBJ2-2	NA	NA	TRBV4-1	TGCGCCAGCAGCCAAGGCCTAGCGTCTTTCTTCACCGGGGAGCTGTTTTTT	CASSQGLASFFTGELFF
TRBJ2-1	NA	NA	TRBV7-3	TGTGCCAGCAGCTTTTCCGGGGCTCGTAATGAGCAGTTCTTC	CASSFSGARNEQFF
TRBJ2-7	NA	NA	TRBV13	TGTGCCAGCAGCCTAGGGGCAGGGTCCAACTACGAGCAGTACTTC	CASSLGAGSNYEQYF
TRBJ1-1	NA	NA	TRBV30	TGTGCCTGGAGTACGGGCATAGTACCTGAAGCTTTCTTT	CAWSTGIVPEAFF
TRBJ1-5	once	TRBD1	TRBV19	TGTGCCACCTCTGGACAGGGTGATCAGCCCCAGCATTTT	CATSGQGDQPQHF
TRBJ1-6	NA	TRBD1	TRBV25-1	TGTGCCAGCACAAGGGACAGGGGGGATAATTCACCCCTCCACTTT	CASTRDRGDNSPLHF
TRBJ1-1	NA	NA	TRBV6-5	TGTGCCAGCAGTTACCGTCCGGTCTTACGTGACACTGAAGCTTTCTTT	CASSYRPVLRDTEAFF
TRBJ2-2	NA	NA	TRBV7-3	TGTGCCAGCAGCCCCACCACCGGGGAGCTGTTTTTT	CASSPTTGELFF
TRBJ1-1	NA	NA	TRBV5-6	TGTGCCAGCAGCTCCCTACTTCTCGAGAGGGCTTTCTTT	CASSSLLLERAFF
TRBJ1-1	once	NA	TRBV6-2/TRBV6-3	TGTGCCAGCAGTTACTTGAGGAACACTGAAGCTTTCTTT	CASSYLRNTEAFF
TRBJ2-1	NA	NA	TRBV6-5	TGTGCCAGCAGTTACTCGGGATATGAGCAGTTCTTC	CASSYSGYEQFF
TRBJ2-7	NA	NA	TRBV28	TGTGCCAGCAGTTTGCCGGGGAGCTCCTACGAGCAGTACTTC	CASSLPGSSYEQYF
TRBJ2-7	NA	NA	TRBV18	TGTGCCAGCTCACCTGGGATGAGCTCCTACGAGCAGTACTTC	CASSPGMSSYEQYF
TRBJ1-4	NA	NA	TRBV7-9	TGTGCCAGCAGCCCCCCTGTAACTAATGAAAAACTGTTTTTT	CASSPPVTNEKLFF
TRBJ1-3	NA	NA	TRBV5-6	TGTGCCAGCAGCTTGGAGTGGACAATCGGATCGAGGGCCCACACCATATATTTT	CASSLEWTIGSRAHTIYF
TRBJ2-1	NA	NA	TRBV14	TGTGCCAGCAGCCTAAGGGGGGGGATTAATGAGCAGTTCTTC	CASSLRGGINEQFF